Here is one T cell receptor beta chain with its context. Antigen: not known. V gave up 6 bases and J gave up 13 bases, with 10 bases separating them. Germline CDR1 is MNHEY and CDR2 is SMNVEV (reference sequence). This CDR3 spans 11 amino acids. Sequencing used immunoSEQ multiplex PCR; TCRdb keeps in-frame clones, though not all of them. The sample lists about 140,000 clones, 91% occurring once. This sample is part of a study of cytotoxic CD8 clonotypes in ibrutinib-treated CLL. Study context: Response specimens were obtained following a median treatment duration of about 12 months, with a range of 6 to 36. Findings and caveats of the study: Public clonotypes, rarely seen, contracted or held steady on treatment.

This TCR was sampled from a human donor with chronic lymphocytic leukemia. Sequencing was performed on PBMCs, taken after 12 months of ibrutinib treatment. V is TRBV27 and J is TRBJ1-6, with a tentative D call TRBD1 (5 bases). The CDR3 region has the DNA TGTGCCAGCAGGGGGCGAGGGCCCCTCCACTTT. Translation: CASRGRGPLHF.